These 26 T cell receptor beta chains came from one sample sequenced in a study of early T cells in non-severe SARS-CoV-2 infection. TCRdb re-analysed the 5' RACE reads in MiXCR, keeping a single row per CDR3 protein. The sample yields around 70,000 distinct CDR3 sequences, 9% to 15% seen once. Material for sequencing was whole blood. The receptors originated from an adult who was a healthcare worker with PCR-confirmed SARS-CoV-2 infection or an uninfected control (not recorded which).

This clonotype occurred many times. This chain uses TRBV5-6 with TRBJ1-1, with D possibly TRBD1 on 5 matching bases. Trimming cost V 0 bases and J 10 bases, with 16 bases left between them. CDR1 is SGHDT, CDR2 YYEEEE, per germline. The CDR3 covers 14 residues. CDR3 nucleotide sequence: TGTGCCAGCAGCTTGGGACAGCCCCTTACAGGAGCTTTCTTT. Its protein product is CASSLGQPLTGAFF.

This clonotype was picked up a small number of times. The chain is built from TRBV7-9 and TRBJ1-2; TRBD1 aligns across 7 bases. Per germline, CDR1 SEHNR and CDR2 FQNEAQ (reference sequence). The CDR3 runs to 13 residues. The junction had 7 bases not matched to a gene; V was cut back by 7 bases and J by 5 bases. The CDR3 region has the DNA TGTGCCAGCACCCGACAGGGCGAATATGGCTACACCTTC. This encodes CASTRQGEYGYTF.

This clonotype was observed many times. The chain carries TRBV30 and TRBJ1-1, with 9 nucleotides matching TRBD1. The CDR3 spans 17 residues. Unmatched junction bases numbered 13, after V lost 0 bases and J lost 5 bases. Per germline, CDR1 GTSNPN and CDR2 SVGIG (reference sequence). As DNA, the CDR3 is TGTGCCTGGAGTGTATCTACAGGGGGCAATAGGAGAACTGAAGCTTTCTTT. This sequence encodes CAWSVSTGGNRRTEAFF.

This clonotype turned up a few times. CDR3 loop: CSATGTSYEQYF. The CDR3 region has the DNA TGCAGTGCTACCGGGACTAGCTACGAGCAGTACTTC. V is TRBV20-1 and J is TRBJ2-7, with TRBD2 identical over 8 bases. CDR1 and CDR2 (germline): DFQATT, SNEGSKA (reference sequence). This CDR3 region has 12 residues. J gave up 3 bases and V 4 bases, and 2 bases lay outside the gene matches.

The V gene is TRBV12-3 or TRBV12-4, the J gene TRBJ2-1; 10 bases map to TRBD2. CDR3 length: 15 amino acids. V shed 3 bases, J shed 8 bases, and the junction held 7 bases outside the gene matches. Here the CDR3 reads CASSLYLAGEDEQFF. Here the CDR3 DNA reads TGTGCCAGCAGTTTGTATCTAGCGGGGGAGGATGAGCAGTTCTTC.

This clonotype has a count of ten or more. The chain joins TRBV6-2 or TRBV6-3 to TRBJ2-7, with D unclear. Germline V gives CDR1 MNHEY, CDR2 SVGEGT. CDR3 length equals 12 residues. V gave up 5 bases and J gave up 0 bases, with 5 bases separating them. CDR3 coding DNA: TGTGCCAGCAGTCCCCTCTCCTACGAGCAGTACTTC. It yields the protein CASSPLSYEQYF.

The rearrangement links TRBV5-1 to TRBJ1-3, with no clear D. V lost 3 bases and J 4 bases, leaving 5 bases between the germline ends. CDR1 and CDR2 from the germline V gene are SGHRS and YFSETQ. The CDR3 contains 12 residues. Written as DNA, the CDR3 is TGCGCCAGCAGCTCTGGAGGAAACACCATATATTTT. Translating it yields CASSSGGNTIYF.

The chain has TRBV7-2 and TRBJ2-2, with 12 bases lining up with TRBD2. The germline V gene encodes CDR1 SGHTA and CDR2 FQGNSA. The CDR3 consists of 16 residues. The V segment lost 5 bases and the J segment 3 bases; nucleotides outside the gene matches: 4. CDR3 residues: CASSPLAGGHTGELFF. CDR3 in DNA: TGTGCCAGCAGCCCCCTAGCGGGGGGGCACACCGGGGAGCTGTTTTTT.

In its sample, this clonotype was seen once. The gene calls are TRBV6-1 and TRBJ2-3; 13 bases are shared with TRBD2. The CDR3 covers 15 residues. V shed 4 bases and J 5 bases; nucleotides not matched to a gene: 3. The germline V gene encodes CDR1 MNHNS and CDR2 SASEGT. In nucleotides, the CDR3 is TGTGCCAGCAGTGGGACTAGCGGGGGAGGAGATACGCAGTATTTT. Amino acid sequence: CASSGTSGGGDTQYF.

The rearrangement links TRBV7-2 to TRBJ1-5; a weak D match, TRBD1 (5 bases). V lost 2 bases and J lost 10, with 21 bases in between. Germline V gene lookup returns CDR1 SGHTA and CDR2 FQGNSA. This CDR3 is built from 16 residues. CDR3 protein: CASSLKPGGGMIPQHF. CDR3 DNA sequence: TGTGCCAGCAGCTTAAAGCCAGGCGGGGGTATGATCCCCCAGCATTTT.

There are many counts of this clonotype. This CDR3 reads CASSPLRQGWPDTQYF. The CDR3 coding sequence is TGTGCCAGCAGCCCATTACGACAGGGCTGGCCAGATACGCAGTATTTT. V gene TRBV6-6 combines with J gene TRBJ2-3; 7 bases are a match to TRBD1. V lost 6 bases and J lost 4; bases outside the gene matches: 13. The CDR3 is 16 residues long. Per the germline V gene, CDR1 is MNHNY and CDR2 is SVGAGI (reference sequence).

The V gene is TRBV11-2, the J gene TRBJ2-6; D remains ambiguous. There are 13 residues in the CDR3. In germline, CDR1 is SGHAT, CDR2 FQNNGV. V was shortened by 5 bases and J by 3 bases, with 5 bases between the two germline ends. CDR3 in amino acids: CASSQFGANVLTF. The CDR3 bases are TGTGCCAGCAGCCAGTTTGGGGCCAACGTCCTGACTTTC.

This chain uses TRBV10-3 with TRBJ2-1, with D maybe TRBD1 (6 bases). The germline V and J ends were trimmed by 8 bases and 5 bases, with 13 bases remaining between them. The germline gives CDR1 ENHRY, CDR2 SYGVKD. This CDR3 region has 13 residues. The CDR3 DNA follows: TGTGCCATCGGGGGACACACAGACAATGAGCAGTTCTTC. Its translation is CAIGGHTDNEQFF.

This clonotype was counted a single time. V usage is TRBV10-3 and J usage is TRBJ2-3, with TRBD1 identical over 10 bases. V lost 3 bases and J lost 3; bases outside the gene matches: 3. There are 15 residues in the CDR3. Germline V gives CDR1 ENHRY, CDR2 SYGVKD. The CDR3 loop is CAISEDRGRTDTQYF. In DNA form, the CDR3 reads TGTGCCATCAGTGAAGACAGGGGGCGAACAGATACGCAGTATTTT.

The V gene is TRBV5-1, the J gene TRBJ2-1; D possibly corresponds to TRBD1 (5 bases). Trimming took off 2 bases at V and 8 bases at J, with 14 bases between the two ends. Germline-derived CDR1 and CDR2 are SGHRS and YFSETQ. The length of the CDR3 is 14 residues. This CDR3 reads CASSLSAVGDEQFF. CDR3 bases: TGCGCCAGCAGCTTATCTGCGGTAGGGGATGAGCAGTTCTTC.

The chain recombines TRBV7-9 with TRBJ2-3, with no clear D. There are 13 residues in the CDR3. V lost 2 bases, J lost 5 bases, and 8 bases lay in between. CDR1 SEHNR and CDR2 FQNEAQ come from the germline V gene (reference sequence). The CDR3 sequence is CASSLITVDTQYF. The CDR3 DNA reads TGTGCCAGCAGCTTAATTACTGTAGATACGCAGTATTTT.

This sequence joins TRBV10-3 and TRBJ1-6; D remains unclear. Germline V gene data show CDR1 as ENHRY and CDR2 as SYGVKD. Trimming shortened V by 0 bases and J by 6 bases, and 9 bases separated the two germline ends. The CDR3 consists of 15 residues. The CDR3 is CAISESRAPNSPLHF. The CDR3 DNA reads as TGTGCCATCAGTGAGTCGAGGGCACCTAATTCACCCCTCCACTTT.

The chain couples TRBV10-1 to TRBJ1-6; 7 bases are a match to TRBD1. The V segment lost 6 bases and the J segment 9 bases; nucleotides outside the gene matches: 8. The germline CDR1 and CDR2 sequences are WNHNN and SYGVQD (reference sequence). CDR3 length: 14 residues. Here the CDR3 DNA reads TGCGCCAGCAGGAACAGGGGCCCGAGTTCACCCCTCCACTTT. Translated: CASRNRGPSSPLHF.

The table lists this clonotype with many counts. The J gene is TRBJ2-3, the V gene TRBV19, with D possibly matching TRBD2 (5 bases). Germline V gives CDR1 LNHDA, CDR2 SQIVND (reference sequence). This CDR3 has 15 residues. With 1 base removed from V and 2 bases from J, the gap between germline ends came to 10 bases. CDR3 protein: CASSIVLRATDTQYF. CDR3 DNA sequence: TGTGCCAGTAGTATAGTGTTGAGGGCCACAGATACGCAGTATTTT. Variable domain in full (rest from reference TRBV19 and TRBJ2-3): DGGITQSPKYLFRKEGQNVTLSCEQNLNHDAMYWYRQDPGQGLRLIYYSQIVNDFQKGDIAEGYSVSREKKESFPLTVTSAQKNPTAFYLCASSIVLRATDTQYFGPGTRLTVL.

This clonotype occurred many times. The rearrangement uses TRBV7-2 and TRBJ1-3, with D maybe TRBD1 (6 bases). CDR1 is SGHTA, CDR2 FQGNSA, per germline. V lost 1 base to trimming and J lost 0 bases, with 13 bases between them. This CDR3 is 17 amino acids long. CDR3 region: CASSLGGARSSGNTIYF. DNA of the CDR3: TGTGCCAGCAGCTTAGGGGGGGCCAGGAGCTCTGGAAACACCATATATTTT.

CDR3 coding DNA: TGTGCCAGCAGCTACGGACAGGGGGCCTTTAATAACTATGGCTACACCTTC. Protein: CASSYGQGAFNNYGYTF. The genes are TRBV7-2 and TRBJ1-2; 11 nucleotides line up with TRBD1. V lost 4 bases to trimming and J lost 1 base; unmatched junction nucleotides: 8. Germline assignment: CDR1 SGHTA and CDR2 FQGNSA. This CDR3 has 17 residues.

Points on this clonotype: A much larger clonotype is one base distant, so this may be a read error. The DNA for the CDR3 is TGTGTCAGTAGTATTCTCAACAGGGGGGATTCACCCCTCCACTTT. This codes for CVSSILNRGDSPLHF. The V gene is TRBV19, the J gene TRBJ1-6; 8 bases are a match to TRBD1. The CDR3 has 15 residues. Germline V gives CDR1 LNHDA, CDR2 SQIVND (reference sequence).

This clonotype was seen a few times. This rearrangement joins TRBV7-2 to TRBJ2-3; TRBD2 agrees at 7 bases. This CDR3 is built from 15 residues. The germline CDR1 and CDR2 sequences are SGHTA and FQGNSA. Trimming cost V 4 bases and J 2 bases; bases outside gene matches: 6. CDR3: CASSSQAGYTDTQYF. The CDR3 bases are TGTGCCAGCAGCTCCCAAGCGGGGTACACAGATACGCAGTATTTT.

In its sample, this clonotype was seen a few times. The rearrangement uses TRBV5-1 and TRBJ2-5; TRBD1 matches 7 bases. CDR1 and CDR2 (germline): SGHRS, YFSETQ. The CDR3 extends over 17 amino acids. The V and J ends lost 0 bases and 5 bases, in that order; junction bases with no gene match: 13. The CDR3 here is CASSLAGQATGGETQYF. DNA for the CDR3: TGCGCCAGCAGCTTGGCCGGACAGGCTACGGGTGGGGAGACCCAGTACTTC.

V gene TRBV3-1 combines with J gene TRBJ2-1, with unresolved D. V was trimmed by 1 base and J by 7 bases, leaving 5 bases between them. Germline lookup yields CDR1 LGHDT and CDR2 YNNKEL (reference sequence). The CDR3 contains 12 residues. This CDR3 is CASSQGTNEQFF. CDR3 in DNA: TGTGCCAGCAGCCAAGGAACGAATGAGCAGTTCTTC.

This clonotype was counted only a few times. The DNA for the CDR3 is TGTGCCAGCAGCTATCCGGGACTAGCGGGGGCCGGAACCGGGGAGCTGTTTTTT. Encoded protein: CASSYPGLAGAGTGELFF. V usage is TRBV11-2 and J usage is TRBJ2-2; 14 bases are a match to TRBD2. Germline CDR1 is SGHAT and CDR2 is FQNNGV. The CDR3 covers 18 residues. After removal of 4 bases from V and 5 bases from J, the junction contained 9 bases not matched to a gene. Complete variable domain (other parts from reference TRBV11-2 and TRBJ2-2): EAGVAQSPRYKIIEKRQSVAFWCNPISGHATLYWYQQILGQGPKLLIQFQNNGVVDDSQLPKDRFSAERLKGVDSTLKIQPAKLEDSAVYLCASSYPGLAGAGTGELFFGEGSRLTVL.